This T cell receptor beta chain was captured by sequencing in a study of Tregs in tolerant kidney transplant recipients. The CDR3 has 13 residues. The germline V gene has CDR1 SGHDT and CDR2 YYEEEE. Germline trimming cut 4 bases from V and 4 bases from J; bases unmatched to any gene: 4. Recipients received nonmyeloablative bone marrow transplants from related graft donors, with transient mixed chimerism. Produced via immunoSEQ multiplex PCR; TCRdb's table is partial and in-frame only. The table gives around 30,000 clones; the top ten clones make up 1.8% of it. Turning to this clone: With the read ending 3 residues before the CDR3 end, the germline J gene is used to fill in that end.

This specimen was CD4+ T cells from blood (PBMCs), taken 24 months after the transplant. The rearrangement uses TRBV5-6 and TRBJ1-1, with 7 bases that match TRBD1. The clonotype originates from a human patient who received a combined kidney and bone marrow transplant. Part of the T cells may come from the graft donor. CDR3 DNA, as far as it was read: TGTGCCAGCAGCCCGTACAGGGGCACTGAA. Translation gives CASSPYRGTE. The CDR3, in full, reads CASSPYRGTEAFF.